One TCR beta chain is described in this entry. Its antigen is not identified. CDR3 size: 15 residues. Per germline, CDR1 SGHRS and CDR2 YFSETQ. Trimming shortened V by 4 bases and J by 2 bases, and 15 bases separated the two germline ends. This sample is drawn from a study of lymphopenia after photon versus proton radiotherapy. Study results and caveats: Proton therapy kept repertoires fairly stable, unlike photons, which gained effector/memory cells. Oligoclonal CD8+ Temra expansion after nadir drove photon patients' diversity drop.

The table came from immunoSEQ multiplex PCR; TCRdb's copy has only in-frame clones and leaves some out. The table shows about 45,000 clones, with roughly 85% occurring only once. V usage is TRBV5-1 and J usage is TRBJ2-5, with D tentatively TRBD2 (6 bases). The material sequenced was peripheral blood, taken from a patient treated with photon-based radiotherapy. The receptor was isolated from a man aged 40-55 years with gastric cancer. The CDR3 loop is CASSPDGGRQETQYF. The CDR3 nucleotides read TGCGCCAGCAGCCCCGACGGGGGAAGACAAGAGACCCAGTACTTC.